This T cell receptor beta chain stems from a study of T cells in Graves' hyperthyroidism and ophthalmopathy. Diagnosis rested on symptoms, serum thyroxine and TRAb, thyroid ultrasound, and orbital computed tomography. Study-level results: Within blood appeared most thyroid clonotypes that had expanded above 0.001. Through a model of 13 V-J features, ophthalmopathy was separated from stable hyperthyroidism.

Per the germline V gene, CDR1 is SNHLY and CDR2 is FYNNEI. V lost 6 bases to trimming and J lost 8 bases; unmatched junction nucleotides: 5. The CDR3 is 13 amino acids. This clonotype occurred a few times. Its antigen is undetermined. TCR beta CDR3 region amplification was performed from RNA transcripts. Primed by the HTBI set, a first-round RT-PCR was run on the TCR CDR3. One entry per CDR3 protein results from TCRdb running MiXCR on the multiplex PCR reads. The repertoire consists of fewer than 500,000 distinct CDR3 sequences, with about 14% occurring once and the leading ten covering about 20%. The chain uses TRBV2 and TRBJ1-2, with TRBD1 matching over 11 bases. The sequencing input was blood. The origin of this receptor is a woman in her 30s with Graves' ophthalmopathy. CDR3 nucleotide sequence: TGTGCCAGCAGGGGGACAGGGGGGAAGGGCTACACCTTC. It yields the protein CASRGTGGKGYTF.